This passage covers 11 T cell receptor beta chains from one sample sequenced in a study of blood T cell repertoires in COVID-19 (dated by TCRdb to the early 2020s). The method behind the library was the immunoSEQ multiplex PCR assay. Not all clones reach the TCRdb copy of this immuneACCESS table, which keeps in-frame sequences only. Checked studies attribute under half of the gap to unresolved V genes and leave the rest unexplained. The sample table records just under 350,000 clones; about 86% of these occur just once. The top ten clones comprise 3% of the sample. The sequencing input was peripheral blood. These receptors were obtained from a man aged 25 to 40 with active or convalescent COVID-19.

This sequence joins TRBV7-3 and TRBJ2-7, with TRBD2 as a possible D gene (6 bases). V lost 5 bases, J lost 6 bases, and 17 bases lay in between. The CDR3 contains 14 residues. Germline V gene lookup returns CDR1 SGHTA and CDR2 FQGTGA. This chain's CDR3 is CASSPSGTGGEQYF. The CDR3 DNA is TGTGCCAGCAGCCCGTCGGGGACTGGAGGCGAGCAGTACTTC.

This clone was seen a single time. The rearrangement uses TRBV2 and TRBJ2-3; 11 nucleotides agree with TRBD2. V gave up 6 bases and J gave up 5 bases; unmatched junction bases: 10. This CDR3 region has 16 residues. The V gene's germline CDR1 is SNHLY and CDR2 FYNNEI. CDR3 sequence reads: CASRASSGGRGDTQYF. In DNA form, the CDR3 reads TGTGCCAGCAGGGCGTCTAGCGGGGGGCGGGGAGATACGCAGTATTTT.

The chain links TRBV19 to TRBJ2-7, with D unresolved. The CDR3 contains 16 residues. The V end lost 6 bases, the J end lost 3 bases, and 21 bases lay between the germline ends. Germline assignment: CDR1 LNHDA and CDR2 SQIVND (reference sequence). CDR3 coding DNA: TGTGCCAGTAGCCGAGACGATCGGATCCCGGGCTACGAGCAGTACTTC. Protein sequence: CASSRDDRIPGYEQYF.

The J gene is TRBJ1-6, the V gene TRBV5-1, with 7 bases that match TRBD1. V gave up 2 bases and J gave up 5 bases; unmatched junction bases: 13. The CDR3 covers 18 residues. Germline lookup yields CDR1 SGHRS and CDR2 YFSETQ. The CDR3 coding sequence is TGCGCCAGCAGCTTTCTAGCTCCCAAGGGGACAGATAATTCACCCCTCCACTTT. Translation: CASSFLAPKGTDNSPLHF.

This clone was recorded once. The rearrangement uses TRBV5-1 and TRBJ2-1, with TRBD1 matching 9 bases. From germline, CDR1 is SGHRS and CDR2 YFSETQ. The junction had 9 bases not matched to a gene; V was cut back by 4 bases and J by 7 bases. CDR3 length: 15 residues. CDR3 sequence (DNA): TGCGCCAGCAGCCAGGGACAGGGTTACCTTAATGAGCAGTTCTTC. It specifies CASSQGQGYLNEQFF.

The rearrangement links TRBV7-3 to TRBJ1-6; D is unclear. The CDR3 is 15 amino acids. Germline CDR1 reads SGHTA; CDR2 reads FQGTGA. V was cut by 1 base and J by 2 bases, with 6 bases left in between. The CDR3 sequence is CASSLNPTYNSPLHF. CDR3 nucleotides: TGTGCCAGCAGCTTAAATCCCACCTATAATTCACCCCTCCACTTT. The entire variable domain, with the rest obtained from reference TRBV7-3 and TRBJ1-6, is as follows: GAGVSQTPSNKVTEKGKYVELRCDPISGHTALYWYRQSLGQGPEFLIYFQGTGAADDSGLPNDRFFAVRPEGSVSTLKIQRTERGDSAVYLCASSLNPTYNSPLHFGNGTRLTVT.

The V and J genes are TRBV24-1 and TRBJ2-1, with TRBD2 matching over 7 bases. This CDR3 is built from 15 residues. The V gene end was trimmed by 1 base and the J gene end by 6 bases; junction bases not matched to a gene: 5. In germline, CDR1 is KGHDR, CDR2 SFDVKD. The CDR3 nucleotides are TGTGCCACCAGTGATTTCCGACTAGCAGGCAATGAGCAGTTCTTC. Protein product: CATSDFRLAGNEQFF.

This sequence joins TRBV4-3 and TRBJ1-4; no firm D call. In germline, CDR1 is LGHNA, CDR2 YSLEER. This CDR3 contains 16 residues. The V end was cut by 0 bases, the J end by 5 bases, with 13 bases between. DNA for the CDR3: TGCGCCAGCAGCCAAGACTCACACCGAGGCAATGAAAAACTGTTTTTT. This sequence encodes CASSQDSHRGNEKLFF.

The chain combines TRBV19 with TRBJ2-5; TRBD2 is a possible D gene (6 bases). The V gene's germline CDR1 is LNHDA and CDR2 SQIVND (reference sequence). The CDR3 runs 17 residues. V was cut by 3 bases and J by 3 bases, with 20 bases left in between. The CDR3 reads CASSMVLAPTRKETQYF. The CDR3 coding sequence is TGTGCCAGTAGTATGGTCCTAGCGCCCACCCGTAAAGAGACCCAGTACTTC.

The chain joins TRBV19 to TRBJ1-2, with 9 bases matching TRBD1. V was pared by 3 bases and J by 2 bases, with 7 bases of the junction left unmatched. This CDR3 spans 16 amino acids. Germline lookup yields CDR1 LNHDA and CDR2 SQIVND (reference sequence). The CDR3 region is CASSMLFGTGNYGYTF. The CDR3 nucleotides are TGTGCCAGTAGTATGTTGTTTGGGACAGGGAACTATGGCTACACCTTC.

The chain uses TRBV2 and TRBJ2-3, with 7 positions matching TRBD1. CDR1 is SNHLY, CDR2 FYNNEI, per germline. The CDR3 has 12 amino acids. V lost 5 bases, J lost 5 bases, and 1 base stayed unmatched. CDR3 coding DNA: TGTGCCAGCAGTAGGACAGGAGATACGCAGTATTTT. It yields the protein CASSRTGDTQYF. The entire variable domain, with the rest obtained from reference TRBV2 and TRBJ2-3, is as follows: EPEVTQTPSHQVTQMGQEVILRCVPISNHLYFYWYRQILGQKVEFLVSFYNNEISEKSEIFDDQFSVERPDGSNFTLKIRSTKLEDSAMYFCASSRTGDTQYFGPGTRLTVL.